Each of the 9 T cell receptor beta chains below was sequenced from the same sample in a study of blood T cells in healthy people across ages. Combining a sample-barcoded 5' primer with a J-beta primer mix, a second PCR ran for roughly 7 to 11 cycles. Each CDR3 protein gets one entry after TCRdb re-called the 5' RACE reads with MiXCR. The sample consists of 580,000 or so distinct CDR3 sequences, 45% to 55% of them appearing once. The sequenced material came from blood. These receptors originate from a man older than 75 in good health.

This sequence joins TRBV6-5 and TRBJ2-7; 10 bases fit TRBD2. The length of the CDR3 is 16 residues. CDR1 and CDR2 from the germline V gene are MNHEY and SVGAGI. The J segment lost 4 bases and the V segment lost 0 bases, leaving 6 bases of the junction unmatched. The CDR3 bases are TGTGCCAGCAGTTACTCGGGTGCTAGCGGGAGTTACGAGCAGTACTTC. This encodes CASSYSGASGSYEQYF.

The V and J genes are TRBV20-1 and TRBJ2-2; 7 bases align to TRBD1. V lost 1 base, J lost 2 bases, and 1 base stayed unmatched. This CDR3 has 14 amino acids. Germline V CDR1 and CDR2: DFQATT, SNEGSKA (reference sequence). The CDR3 loop is CSARGDSNTGELFF. The CDR3 DNA follows: TGCAGTGCTAGAGGGGACAGCAACACCGGGGAGCTGTTTTTT.

V and J are TRBV7-2 and TRBJ1-6; perhaps TRBD1 as D (5 bases). The germline V gene encodes CDR1 SGHTA and CDR2 FQGNSA. Trimming took off 4 bases at V and 7 bases at J, with 17 bases between the two ends. The length of the CDR3 is 16 residues. CDR3 sequence (DNA): TGTGCCAGCAGCTGGACGCAGGGTGCGCGGAATTCACCCCTCCACTTT. This encodes CASSWTQGARNSPLHF.

The chain joins TRBV9 to TRBJ2-7, with a weak D call TRBD2 (5 bases). Looked up from germline, CDR1 is SGDLS and CDR2 is YYNGEE. The CDR3 loop spans 13 amino acids. V was trimmed by 1 base and J by 6 bases, leaving 11 bases between them. The CDR3 nucleotides read TGTGCCAGCAGCGTAAACGGACTCACCGAGCAGTACTTC. It codes for CASSVNGLTEQYF.

On this clonotype itself: Being one base from a much bigger clone, this may be a read error. The chain couples TRBV6-6 to TRBJ1-2, with 7 bases lining up with TRBD1. Unmatched junction bases numbered 10, after V lost 5 bases and J lost 1 base. Germline V gene lookup returns CDR1 MNHNY and CDR2 SVGAGI (reference sequence). This CDR3 spans 16 amino acids. CDR3 amino acids: CASSNHGTAHNYGYTF. The CDR3 DNA reads TGTGCCAGCAGTAACCACGGGACAGCACATAACTATGGCTACACCTTC.

V and J are TRBV19 and TRBJ2-7, with 7 bases aligning to TRBD1. Germline lookup yields CDR1 LNHDA and CDR2 SQIVND (reference sequence). There are 15 residues in the CDR3. V shed 1 base and J 3 bases; nucleotides not matched to a gene: 6. The CDR3 loop reads CASSIVRTGLYEQYF. The CDR3 coding sequence is TGTGCCAGTAGTATAGTTAGGACAGGACTCTACGAGCAGTACTTC.

This clonotype was detected a few times. This sequence joins TRBV20-1 and TRBJ1-6, with 9 nucleotides matching TRBD1. This CDR3 spans 14 amino acids. Trimming at V came to 5 bases and at J to 9 bases, leaving 8 bases not matched to a gene. Germline CDR1 is DFQATT and CDR2 is SNEGSKA (reference sequence). This CDR3 is CSAGGQGRASPLHF. DNA of the CDR3: TGCAGTGCTGGGGGACAGGGAAGGGCTTCACCCCTCCACTTT.

At least ten counts were recorded for this clonotype. The CDR3 sequence: CASSQTPVYGYTF. The CDR3 DNA sequence: TGTGCCAGCAGCCAGACACCGGTCTATGGCTACACCTTC. The chain joins TRBV7-9 to TRBJ1-2; D is undetermined. CDR1 and CDR2 (germline): SEHNR, FQNEAQ (reference sequence). Between the trimmed V and J ends, which lost 5 bases and 4 bases, there was a span of 11 bases. CDR3 length equals 13 residues.

In this sample, this clonotype turned up a few times. J is TRBJ1-2 and V is TRBV5-1; no definite D call. The CDR3 is 15 amino acids. The germline gives CDR1 SGHRS, CDR2 YFSETQ. Between the trimmed V and J ends, which lost 4 bases and 0 bases, there was a span of 13 bases. CDR3 bases: TGCGCCAGCAGCCAGGCCGCAGGCCCTAACTATGGCTACACCTTC. It yields the protein CASSQAAGPNYGYTF.